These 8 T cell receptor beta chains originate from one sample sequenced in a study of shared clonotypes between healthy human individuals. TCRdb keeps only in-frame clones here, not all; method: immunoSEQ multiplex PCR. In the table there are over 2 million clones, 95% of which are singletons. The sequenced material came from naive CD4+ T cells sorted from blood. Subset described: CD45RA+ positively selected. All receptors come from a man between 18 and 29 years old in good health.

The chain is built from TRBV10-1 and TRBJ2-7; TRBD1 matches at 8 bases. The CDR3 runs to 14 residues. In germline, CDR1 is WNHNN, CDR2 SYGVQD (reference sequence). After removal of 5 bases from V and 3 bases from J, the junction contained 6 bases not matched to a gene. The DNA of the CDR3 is TGCGCCAGCAGTCGCGACAGGGGATACTACGAGCAGTACTTC. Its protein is CASSRDRGYYEQYF.

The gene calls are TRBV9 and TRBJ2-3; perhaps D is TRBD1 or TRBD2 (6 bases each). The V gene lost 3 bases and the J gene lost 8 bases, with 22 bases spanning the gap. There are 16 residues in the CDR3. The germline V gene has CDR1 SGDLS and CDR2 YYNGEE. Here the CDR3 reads CASSGGASQPQGTQYF. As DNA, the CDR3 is TGTGCCAGCAGCGGGGGGGCTAGCCAGCCCCAAGGTACGCAGTATTTT.

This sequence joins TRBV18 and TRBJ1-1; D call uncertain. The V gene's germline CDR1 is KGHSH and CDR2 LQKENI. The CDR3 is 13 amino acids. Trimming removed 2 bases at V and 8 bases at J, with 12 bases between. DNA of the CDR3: TGTGCCAGCTCACCATCCACGGAGGCCGAAGCTTTCTTT. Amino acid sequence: CASSPSTEAEAFF.

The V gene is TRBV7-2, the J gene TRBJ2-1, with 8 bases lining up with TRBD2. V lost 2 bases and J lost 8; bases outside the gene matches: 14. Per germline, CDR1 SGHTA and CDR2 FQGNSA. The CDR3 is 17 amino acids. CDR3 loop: CASSLLRGLARGDEQFF. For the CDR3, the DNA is TGTGCCAGCAGCTTACTAAGAGGACTAGCCAGGGGCGATGAGCAGTTCTTC.

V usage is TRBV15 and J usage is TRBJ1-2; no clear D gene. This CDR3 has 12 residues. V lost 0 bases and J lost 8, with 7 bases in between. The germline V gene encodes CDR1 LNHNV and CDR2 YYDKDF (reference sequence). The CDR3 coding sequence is TGTGCCACCAGCAGAGATTCCCGAGGCTACACCTTC. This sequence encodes CATSRDSRGYTF. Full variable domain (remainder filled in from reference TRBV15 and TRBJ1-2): DAMVIQNPRYQVTQFGKPVTLSCSQTLNHNVMYWYQQKSSQAPKLLFHYYDKDFNNEADTPDNFQSRRPNTSFCFLDIRSPGLGDTAMYLCATSRDSRGYTFGSGTRLTVV.

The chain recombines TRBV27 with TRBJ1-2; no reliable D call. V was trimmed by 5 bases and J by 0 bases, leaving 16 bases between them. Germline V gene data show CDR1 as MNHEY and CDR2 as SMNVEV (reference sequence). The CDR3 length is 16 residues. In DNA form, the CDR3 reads TGTGCCAGCAGTCGAGTCCCGCGGGCGACTAACTATGGCTACACCTTC. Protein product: CASSRVPRATNYGYTF.

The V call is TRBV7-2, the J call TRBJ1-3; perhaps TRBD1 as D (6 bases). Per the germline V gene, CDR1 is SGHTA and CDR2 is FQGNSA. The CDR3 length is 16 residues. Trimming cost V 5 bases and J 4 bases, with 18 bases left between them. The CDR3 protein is CASSPPARTVGNTIYF. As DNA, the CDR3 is TGTGCCAGCAGCCCCCCCGCCAGGACAGTCGGAAACACCATATATTTT.

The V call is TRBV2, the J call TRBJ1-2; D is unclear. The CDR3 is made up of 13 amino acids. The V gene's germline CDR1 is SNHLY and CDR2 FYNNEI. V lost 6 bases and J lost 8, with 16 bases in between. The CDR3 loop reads CASSALVIGGYTF. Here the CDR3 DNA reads TGTGCCAGCAGCGCCCTCGTCATTGGAGGCTACACCTTC.